This TCR beta chain was sequenced for a study of blood T cell repertoires in COVID-19. Study summary: The United States, Italy and Spain supplied acute and convalescent COVID-19 samples. PBMCs, B-cell-depleted T cells, or T cells provided the cDNA or gDNA that made up the material.

V dropped 5 bases and J dropped 5; count of bases not matched to a gene: 7. The CDR3 totals 15 residues. The V gene's germline CDR1 is SGHNT and CDR2 YENEEA. Original analysis: Using reference gene primer amplification, nucleated cell counts were estimated. Produced via immunoSEQ multiplex PCR; TCRdb's table is partial and in-frame only. V and J calls and clone size follow that table, whereas D and trimming were derived from the DNA. The table has about 270,000 clones, roughly 85% seen once. The sequenced sample consisted of peripheral blood. The chain combines TRBV11-3 with TRBJ2-1; TRBD1 agrees at 9 bases. This TCR derives from a woman aged 18-29 years with acute or convalescent COVID-19. CDR3 sequence reads: CASSRTGTGHNEQFF. The CDR3 nucleotides are TGTGCCAGCAGCCGGACCGGGACAGGGCACAATGAGCAGTTCTTC. Full variable domain (remainder filled in from reference TRBV11-3 and TRBJ2-1): EAGVVQSPRYKIIEKKQPVAFWCNPISGHNTLYWYLQNLGQGPELLIRYENEEAVDDSQLPKDRFSAERLKGVDSTLKIQPAELGDSAVYLCASSRTGTGHNEQFFGPGTRLTVL.